The TCR beta chain under discussion was sequenced for a study of Ad26.COV2.S vaccination and SARS-CoV-2 variants. Study results and caveats: After vaccination, reports described spike-specific CD8+ and CD4+ T cell responses as showing substantial breadth.

As for this clone: Its antigen is unknown.

The treatment is: over 15 received Ad26.COV2.S at low or high dose, single or two shots; about 5 received placebo; per-sample allocation not given. Day 63 following the first vaccine or placebo injection was when the samples were taken. V trimming: 3 bases; J trimming: 0 bases; junction bases outside the gene matches: 3. The CDR3 runs 16 residues. Germline V gene sequence: CDR1 DFQATT, CDR2 SNEGSKA (reference sequence). Sequencing used immunoSEQ multiplex PCR; TCRdb keeps in-frame clones, though not all of them. The sample records more than 400,000 clones, around 92% being singletons. The clonotype comes from a person between 18 and 65 years old who received the Ad26.COV2.S COVID-19 vaccine or a placebo. Sequenced material: peripheral blood, taken in a trial of Ad26.COV2.S vaccine versus placebo. J is TRBJ2-1 and V is TRBV20-1; 12 bases agree with TRBD2. CDR3 bases: TGCAGTGCTAGTGAGACTAGCGGGAGCTCCTACAATGAGCAGTTCTTC. Protein: CSASETSGSSYNEQFF.